This T cell receptor (beta chain) is from a study of T cell responses to AZD1222 COVID-19 vaccine. Study observations and caveats: Nearly half of unique spike-specific TCRs reportedly avoided B.1.351 and B.1.1.7 mutated regions. Clonal diversity was possibly underestimated, and the donors were mostly white British, with more females.

The CDR3 runs 14 residues. V lost 0 bases, J lost 3 bases, and 10 bases lay in between. Germline V gene data show CDR1 as SGDLS and CDR2 as YYNGEE. The method was immunoSEQ multiplex PCR; TCRdb's version includes in-frame clones alone and lacks a portion of them. The table includes some 200,000 clones, more than 80% detected once. Note on this clone: The antigen remains unidentified.

V usage is TRBV9 and J usage is TRBJ2-7, with no clear D. The sample was peripheral blood, taken on day 0 of AZD1222 vaccination. This sequence originates from an adult in good health. The CDR3, as DNA: TGTGCCAGCAGCGTAGGGCTTTCGATCTACGAGCAGTACTTC. Its protein product is CASSVGLSIYEQYF.